This T cell receptor beta chain was retrieved from a study of human T cells and chemical hapten exposure. The study's findings and limits: Expanded TCRs produced significantly more large CDR3 similarity clusters than controls did. With DPC sensitization, TCRs exceeding 1 in 1000 frequency showed no change.

As to this clonotype: Antigen specificity is unknown. Mismatch with germline at one junction end may stem from a read error.

As to time point: patch test 3, about 24 weeks after DPC sensitization. Treatment denoted: therapeutic diphenylcyclopropenone sensitization with weekly scalp DPC. Authors' analysis steps: TCR counts had a median of about 99,000 per sample and spanned roughly 20,000 to 750,000. TCRdb re-called the RACE reads through MiXCR, storing one row per CDR3 protein. The V and J calls come from TCRdb's annotation, not from the publication. The sample carries 90,000 to 140,000 distinct CDR3 sequences, about 34% recorded once. The CDR3 contains 11 residues. Germline V lookup: CDR1 SQVTM, CDR2 ANQGSEA. This sample comprised whole blood, obtained in connection with sensitization to the hapten diphenylcyclopropenone (DPC). This receptor was taken from a man aged 35 to 55 with alopecia areata. Some clones in this sample may be carry-over from other donors' samples. The rearrangement links TRBV29-1 to TRBJ2-1; 7 bases fit TRBD2. The CDR3: CSVEFREDRLF. DNA of the CDR3: TGCAGCGTTGAGTTCCGGGAGGACCGCCTCTTC.